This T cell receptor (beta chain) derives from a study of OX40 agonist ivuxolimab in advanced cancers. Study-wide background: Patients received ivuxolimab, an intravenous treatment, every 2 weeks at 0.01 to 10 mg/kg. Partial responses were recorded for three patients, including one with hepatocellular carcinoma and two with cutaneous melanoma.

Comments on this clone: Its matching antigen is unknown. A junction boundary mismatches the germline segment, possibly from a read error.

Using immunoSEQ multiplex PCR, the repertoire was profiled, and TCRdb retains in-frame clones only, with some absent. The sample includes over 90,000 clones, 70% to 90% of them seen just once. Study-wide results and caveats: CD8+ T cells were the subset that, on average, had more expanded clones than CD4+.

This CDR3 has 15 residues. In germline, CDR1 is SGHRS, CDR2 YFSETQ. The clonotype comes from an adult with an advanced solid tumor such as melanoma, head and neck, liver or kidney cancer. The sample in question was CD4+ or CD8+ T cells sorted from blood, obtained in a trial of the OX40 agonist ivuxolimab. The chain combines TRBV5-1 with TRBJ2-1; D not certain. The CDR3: CASSLASRSYDEQFF. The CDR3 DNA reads TGCGCCAGCAGCTTGGCCTCCAGGAGCTACGATGAGCAGTTCTTC. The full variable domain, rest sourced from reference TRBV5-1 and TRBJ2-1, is KAGVTQTPRYLIKTRGQQVTLSCSPISGHRSVSWYQQTPGQGLQFLFEYFSETQRNKGNFPGRFSGRQFSNSRSEMNVSTLELGDSALYLCASSLASRSYDEQFFGPGTRLTVL.